Below, 16 T cell receptor beta chains from the same sample are listed, as sequenced in a study of blood T cell repertoires in COVID-19. Here immunoSEQ multiplex PCR was the method, and the copy in TCRdb shows in-frame clones only, minus some. Of roughly 110,000 clones listed, 60% to 80% were seen once; the top ten hold more than 0.8%. What was sequenced was peripheral blood. Every receptor here comes from a human donor with acute or convalescent COVID-19. The donor label of this sample is uncertain.

This clone was seen a handful of times. This rearrangement joins TRBV5-1 to TRBJ1-2, with 10 bases matching TRBD1. The CDR3 is 14 amino acids. Germline values: CDR1 SGHRS, CDR2 YFSETQ. Germline trimming cut 2 bases from V and 9 bases from J; bases unmatched to any gene: 7. The CDR3 sequence is CASSLRQGALSYTF. CDR3 bases: TGCGCCAGCAGCTTAAGACAGGGGGCGCTTAGCTACACCTTC.

This clone was counted once. In DNA form, the CDR3 reads TGTGCCAGCACCACAGTGGCCGGGACTTTCTTT. The encoded protein is CASTTVAGTFF. This chain uses TRBV6-5 with TRBJ1-1; D is undetermined. Per germline, CDR1 MNHEY and CDR2 SVGAGI. CDR3 size: 11 residues. Trimming cost V 7 bases and J 12 bases, with 15 bases left between them.

The chain couples TRBV24-1 to TRBJ2-3; the D gene is possibly TRBD2 (5 bases). In germline, CDR1 is KGHDR, CDR2 SFDVKD. The CDR3 loop spans 12 amino acids. The V gene lost 6 bases and the J gene lost 6 bases, with 9 bases spanning the gap. The CDR3 nucleotides read TGTGCCACCAGTACGGAGGTGGATACGCAGTATTTT. Its protein is CATSTEVDTQYF.

This clone has more than one count but fewer than ten. The gene calls are TRBV30 and TRBJ1-6; D uncertain. The V gene's germline CDR1 is GTSNPN and CDR2 SVGIG (reference sequence). The ends were cut back, 5 bases at V and 2 bases at J, with 10 bases in the middle. This CDR3 is 14 amino acids long. CDR3 protein: CAWSPGTYNSPLHF. CDR3 bases: TGTGCCTGGTCCCCCGGGACCTATAATTCACCCCTCCACTTT.

The DNA of the CDR3 is TGCGCCAGCAGCCTGGACAGGGGCGATGAAGCTTTCTTT. Translated, it gives CASSLDRGDEAFF. The rearrangement joins TRBV4-1 to TRBJ1-1; 9 bases agree with TRBD1. This CDR3 contains 13 residues. J was trimmed by 7 bases and V by 4 bases; bases with no gene match: 4. Germline CDR1 and CDR2: MGHRA and YSYEKL.

This clone came up a few times. V usage is TRBV12-3 or TRBV12-4 and J usage is TRBJ1-2, with a weak D call TRBD1 (5 bases). V was pared by 7 bases and J by 7 bases, with 13 bases between. The CDR3 covers 12 residues. CDR3 loop: CASNQQGGGYTF. The CDR3 DNA follows: TGTGCCAGCAATCAGCAGGGAGGTGGCTACACCTTC.

The chain employs TRBV30 and TRBJ1-1; D is perhaps TRBD1 (6 bases). Germline assignment: CDR1 GTSNPN and CDR2 SVGIG (reference sequence). CDR3 length: 14 amino acids. Trimming cost V 1 base and J 11 bases, with 20 bases left between them. CDR3 bases: TGTGCCTGGAGTGACCCCCCTGAGAGGGGGGGGGCTTTCTTT. Translated, it gives CAWSDPPERGGAFF.

In its sample, this clone was seen once. This rearrangement joins TRBV10-1 to TRBJ2-2; tentative D call: TRBD2 (5 bases). Between the trimmed V and J ends, which lost 5 bases and 7 bases, there was a span of 14 bases. CDR3 length: 14 amino acids. Germline CDR1 WNHNN, CDR2 SYGVQD (reference sequence). CDR3 residues: CASSPFRAGGELFF. Written as DNA, the CDR3 is TGCGCCAGCAGTCCCTTTCGGGCGGGCGGGGAGCTGTTTTTT.

This chain uses TRBV11-3 with TRBJ2-3; possibly TRBD1 for D (6 bases). V was cut by 5 bases and J by 3 bases, with 9 bases left in between. Looked up from germline, CDR1 is SGHNT and CDR2 is YENEEA. This CDR3 is built from 13 residues. DNA of the CDR3: TGTGCCAGCAGCCAAGGACAGACAGATACGCAGTATTTT. Translated, it gives CASSQGQTDTQYF.

This clone was counted a few times. V usage is TRBV24-1 and J usage is TRBJ1-5; no clear D gene. The V gene's germline CDR1 is KGHDR and CDR2 SFDVKD. The CDR3 spans 15 residues. V was clipped by 2 bases and J by 9 bases, with 16 bases between them. DNA of the CDR3: TGTGCCACCAGTGATTCTCAGCGGGCCGGGCCGCCCCAGCATTTT. It is translated as CATSDSQRAGPPQHF.

The rearrangement links TRBV3-1 (or the pseudogene TRBV3-2) to TRBJ1-2; D not certain. Germline loops: CDR1 LGHDT, CDR2 YNNKEL (reference sequence). The ends were cut back, 1 base at V and 7 bases at J, with 10 bases in the middle. This CDR3 region has 13 residues. This chain's CDR3 is CASSQASLAGYTF. CDR3 in DNA: TGTGCCAGCAGCCAAGCGTCCTTGGCTGGCTACACCTTC.

The chain has TRBV4-1 and TRBJ1-1, with no clear D. The CDR3 loop spans 15 amino acids. Trimming took 1 base from V and 5 from J, leaving 14 bases between them. Germline CDR1 and CDR2: MGHRA and YSYEKL. Here the CDR3 DNA reads TGCGCCAGCAGCCAAGGAGGGAAGGGTAGGACTGAAGCTTTCTTT. Translating gives CASSQGGKGRTEAFF.

By sample fraction, this clone is medium-sized (0.01 to 0.1%). The chain uses TRBV19 and TRBJ1-2, with D tentatively TRBD1 (5 bases). The V gene lost 6 bases and the J gene lost 4 bases, with 12 bases spanning the gap. There are 13 residues in the CDR3. Germline V gene lookup returns CDR1 LNHDA and CDR2 SQIVND (reference sequence). DNA for the CDR3: TGTGCCAGTAGCCCTTTAGGGGTCTATGGCTACACCTTC. This encodes CASSPLGVYGYTF.

This rearrangement joins TRBV5-4 to TRBJ1-2; D is unclear. Per the germline V gene, CDR1 is SGHNT and CDR2 is YYREEE (reference sequence). Deletions cut 3 bases from V and 4 bases from J, with 13 bases between. This CDR3 contains 14 residues. CDR3 nucleotide sequence: TGTGCCAGCAGCTCCCGGGGTTCCTCCTATGGCTACACCTTC. Its protein product is CASSSRGSSYGYTF.

J is TRBJ1-3 and V is TRBV7-8; 8 bases are shared with TRBD1. Trimming removed 1 base from V and 3 bases from J; junction bases left unmatched: 11. The CDR3 covers 18 residues. Germline V gene data show CDR1 as SGHVS and CDR2 as FQNEAQ. Here the CDR3 reads CASSLGGRGRSDGNTIYF. DNA for the CDR3: TGTGCCAGCAGCTTAGGGGGCAGGGGGCGTTCGGATGGAAACACCATATATTTT.

The chain links TRBV21-1 to TRBJ1-1; the table's D call TRBD1 went unverified against the DNA. TRBV21-1 is deemed a pseudogene. The CDR3 loop spans 14 amino acids. CDR3 nucleotides: TGTGCCAGCAGCAAGGACAGGGGGCACACTGAAGCTTTCTTT. Amino acid sequence: CASSKDRGHTEAFF.